Relative to its sample, the clone carrying this TCR beta chain is medium-sized. What it recognizes is unknown. Read data end 3 residues before the CDR3 end; the end is taken from the germline J gene. This entry belongs to a study of T cell clonality in common variable immunodeficiency. Study-wide points: Compared with healthy controls, CVID subjects showed increased TCRbeta clonality, mostly in about a third. CVID patient heterogeneity limited repertoire-clinical complication correlations. Reportedly, TCR beta sequences from common variable immunodeficiency showed fewer deletions and N-nucleotide insertions.

No CVID subject was ill or on immunomodulatory drugs when sampled. Some clones are missing from TCRdb's copy, which holds only in-frame ones; the method was immunoSEQ multiplex PCR. The table lists over 5,500 clones, with no singletons. V gave up 6 bases and J gave up 2 bases; unmatched junction bases: 4. Germline V gene lookup returns CDR1 SNHLY and CDR2 FYNNEI. This CDR3 is 15 amino acids long. The sample comprised peripheral blood mononuclear cells. The chain combines TRBV2 with TRBJ2-2, with 9 bases fitting TRBD1. The TCR comes from a human donor with common variable immunodeficiency. CDR3 amino acids: CASSRDRVNTGELFF. The DNA read from the CDR3 is TGTGCCAGCAGCCGGGACAGGGTTAACACCGGGGAG.